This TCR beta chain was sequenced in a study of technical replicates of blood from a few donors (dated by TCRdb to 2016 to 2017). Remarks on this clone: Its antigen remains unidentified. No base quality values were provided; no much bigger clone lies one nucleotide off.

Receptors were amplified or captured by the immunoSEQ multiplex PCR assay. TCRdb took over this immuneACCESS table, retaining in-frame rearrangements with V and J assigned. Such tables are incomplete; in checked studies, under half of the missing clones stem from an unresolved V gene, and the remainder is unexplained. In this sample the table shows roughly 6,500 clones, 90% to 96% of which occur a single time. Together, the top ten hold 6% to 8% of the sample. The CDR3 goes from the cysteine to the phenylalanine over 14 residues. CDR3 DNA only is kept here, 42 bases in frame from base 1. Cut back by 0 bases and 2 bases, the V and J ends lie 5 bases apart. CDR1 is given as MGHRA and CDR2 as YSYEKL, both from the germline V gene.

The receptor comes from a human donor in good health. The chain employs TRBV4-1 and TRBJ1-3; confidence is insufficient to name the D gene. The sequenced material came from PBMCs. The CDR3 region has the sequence CASSQEPAGNTIYF. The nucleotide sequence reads TGCGCCAGCAGCCAAGAGCCAGCTGGAAACACCATATATTTT.